Listed below are T cell receptor beta chains from one sample, sequenced in a study of identical twins. TCRdb re-analysed the 5' RACE reads in MiXCR, keeping a single row per CDR3 protein. The sample shows around 480,000 distinct CDR3 sequences, 12% to 15% of them seen only once. This sample was also put to use in a study of yellow fever vaccine responses in identical twins.

The sample comprised CD4+ T cells sorted from blood. These receptor sequences come from a woman between 18 and 30 years old in good health. Both conserved end residues are part of each CDR3. A D gene is named only where the DNA matches it firmly. Clone size is shown for a subset of rows, as once, few, many or a class of expanded clone.

d_gene	v_gene	j_gene	abundance	CDR3nt	CDR3aa
TRBD2	TRBV4-2	TRBJ2-5	-	TGTGCCAGCAGCCAAGCCCTCATTCCCGGACTAGCGGGGGGAGAGACCCAGTACTTC	CASSQALIPGLAGGETQYF
-	TRBV7-2	TRBJ2-7	few	TGTGCCAGCAGCGGAATCGGGCCCAAGGCCTACGAGCAGTACTTC	CASSGIGPKAYEQYF
-	TRBV29-1	TRBJ2-3	-	TGCAGCGGGGGGCCGGACACGGCAGCAGATACGCAGTATTTT	CSGGPDTAADTQYF
-	TRBV6-1	TRBJ2-1	few	TGTGCCAGCAGTCGACGACAAGGGCTAGGTAATGAGCAGTTCTTC	CASSRRQGLGNEQFF
TRBD2	TRBV10-3	TRBJ2-3	once	TGTGCCACCTCAATCCTAGCGGGAGGGGGCACAGATACGCAGTATTTT	CATSILAGGGTDTQYF
TRBD2	TRBV27	TRBJ2-4	-	TGTGCCAGCAGTTACGGGGGGGCTCTAGCCAAAAACATTCAGTACTTC	CASSYGGALAKNIQYF
TRBD2	TRBV3-1	TRBJ2-3	-	TGTGCCAGCAGCCAACGGACTAGCGGGACCACAGATACGCAGTATTTT	CASSQRTSGTTDTQYF
-	TRBV3-1	TRBJ2-5	-	TGTGCCAGCAGCCGAAGGGAAGAGACCCAGTACTTC	CASSRREETQYF
-	TRBV20-1	TRBJ2-7	-	TGCAGTGCTACCCGACAGACCTACGAGCAGTACTTC	CSATRQTYEQYF
-	TRBV2	TRBJ2-3	few	TGTGCCAGCAGTGGGATTCAGCGGGTGGGCACAGATACGCAGTATTTT	CASSGIQRVGTDTQYF
TRBD2	TRBV3-1	TRBJ2-3	-	TGTGCCAGCAGCCGAAAGCGGATTCTTAGCGGGGGCACAGATACGCAGTATTTT	CASSRKRILSGGTDTQYF
-	TRBV4-1	TRBJ2-6	few	TGCGCCAGCAGCCAAGTCTCGGGTACTGGGGCCAACGTCCTGACTTTC	CASSQVSGTGANVLTF
TRBD2	TRBV11-2	TRBJ2-1	-	TGTGCCAGCAGCACCTCGGGACTAGCGGGTGCCGGGGGGGTGGATGAGCAGTTCTTC	CASSTSGLAGAGGVDEQFF
-	TRBV18	TRBJ2-5	-	TGTGCCAGCTCACCACAACAGGGCGGAGAGACCCAGTACTTC	CASSPQQGGETQYF
-	TRBV29-1	TRBJ1-1	few	TGCAGCGCCCGGTGGGGGAACACTGAAGCTTTCTTT	CSARWGNTEAFF
-	TRBV14	TRBJ1-1	few	TGTGCCAGCAGCCGGGGGGAGGTTGTATTTAGGCTGAACACTGAAGCTTTCTTT	CASSRGEVVFRLNTEAFF
-	TRBV7-9	TRBJ2-5	many	TGTGCCAGCAGCATAGGAGGGACCCAGTACTTC	CASSIGGTQYF
-	TRBV6-1	TRBJ2-3	few	TGTGCCAGCAGCCGACTCGGGACTTTCACAGATACGCAGTATTTT	CASSRLGTFTDTQYF
-	TRBV5-4	TRBJ2-3	once	TGTGCCAGCAGCCAGACCCGCACAGATACGCAGTATTTT	CASSQTRTDTQYF
-	TRBV20-1	TRBJ1-1	-	TGCAGTGCCGCCCCGACCGCTGAAGCTTTCTTT	CSAAPTAEAFF
TRBD1	TRBV5-1	TRBJ2-4	few	TGCGCCAGCAGCTTGGGATTCGGACAGGGGGCAGGCAGTAAATTAGCCAAAAACATTCAGTACTTC	CASSLGFGQGAGSKLAKNIQYF
-	TRBV20-1	TRBJ1-5	-	TGCAGTGCTACCCCCCCGGGACCGAGCGATCAGCCCCAGCATTTT	CSATPPGPSDQPQHF
TRBD2	TRBV29-1	TRBJ2-5	-	TGCAGCGTTGTTGCGGGGGGGGAGACCCAGTACTTC	CSVVAGGETQYF
-	TRBV21-1	TRBJ2-3	-	TGTGCCAGCAGCCCCAGGACAGGGAAGAAGACAGATACGCAGTATTTT	CASSPRTGKKTDTQYF
-	TRBV20-1	TRBJ2-4	-	TGCAGTGCTAGAGAAGGAGCCAAAAACATTCAGTACTTC	CSAREGAKNIQYF
TRBD1	TRBV20-1	TRBJ2-7	-	TGCAGTGGCCGACAGGGCCCCTACGAGCAGTACTTC	CSGRQGPYEQYF
-	TRBV28	TRBJ2-3	-	TGTGCCAGCAGCAGCAGGGGGGGCGTCACAGATACGCAGTATTTT	CASSSRGGVTDTQYF
-	TRBV15	TRBJ2-2	few	TGTGCCACCAGCTCAGGACAGGGGGCACTAGCGGGGTTAACCGGGGAGCTGTTTTTT	CATSSGQGALAGLTGELFF
TRBD1	TRBV20-1	TRBJ1-1	few	TGCAGTGCGGTGGGACAGGCGAACACTGAAGCTTTCTTT	CSAVGQANTEAFF
-	TRBV7-2	TRBJ1-1	few	TGTGCCAGCAGCCCGACGGTCACTGAAGCTTTCTTT	CASSPTVTEAFF
-	TRBV20-1	TRBJ1-2	few	TGCAGTGCTCAGAACTTCGACTATGGCTACACCTTC	CSAQNFDYGYTF
-	TRBV5-5	TRBJ1-1	few	TGTGCCAGCAGCTTGGAGGGGTACGGTGGCACTGAAGCTTTCTTT	CASSLEGYGGTEAFF
-	TRBV7-2	TRBJ2-1	once	TGTGCCAGCAGCTTAGCCTTCGGGGTAAATGAGCAGTTCTTC	CASSLAFGVNEQFF
-	TRBV20-1	TRBJ2-7	few	TGCAGTGCTACCCCCACAACGGCGGGGCAAGAGCAGTACTTC	CSATPTTAGQEQYF
TRBD2	TRBV10-3	TRBJ2-3	few	TGTGCCATCAGTGAGTCGAGAGGACTAGATGTCACAGATACGCAGTATTTT	CAISESRGLDVTDTQYF
-	TRBV3-1	TRBJ1-2	few	TGTGCCAGCAGCCAAGCCTCCCGTCCATTGGGCTACACCTTC	CASSQASRPLGYTF
TRBD2	TRBV5-1	TRBJ2-3	few	TGCGCCAGCAGCTCGACGGGGGGGCTTATAAAAGATACGCAGTATTTT	CASSSTGGLIKDTQYF
TRBD2	TRBV18	TRBJ2-7	-	TGTGCCAGCTCGCCTAGCGGGAGGGCCGCTTACGAGCAGTACTTC	CASSPSGRAAYEQYF
TRBD1	TRBV19	TRBJ1-2	-	TGTGCCAGTAGTATAGATCGGGGACAGGCCAGCTACACCTTC	CASSIDRGQASYTF
TRBD1	TRBV6-5	TRBJ2-1	few	TGTGCCAGCAGTTACGCACCGGGACAGGGTCGCAATGAGCAGTTCTTC	CASSYAPGQGRNEQFF